The T cell receptor beta chain described here comes from a study of T cell clones after liver transplantation. This CDR3 is 13 amino acids long. CDR1 and CDR2 from the germline V gene are SGHNT and YENEEA. Trimming removed 2 bases at V and 9 bases at J, with 11 bases between. The method was immunoSEQ multiplex PCR; TCRdb's version includes in-frame clones alone and lacks a portion of them. The table lists over 45,000 clones, 55% to 75% of them singletons. The receptor was isolated from a human patient who received a liver transplant. Some T cells may arise from the graft donor. The rearrangement uses TRBV11-3 and TRBJ2-1, with a possible D match to TRBD2 (5 bases). The source material was CD4+ T cells from blood, sampled roughly 55 months after liver transplant. The CDR3 DNA reads TGTGCCAGCAGCTTAAAAGGGAGTAGTGAGCAGTTCTTC. Protein: CASSLKGSSEQFF.